The 14 T cell receptor beta chains below all came from one sample that was sequenced in a study of blood T cells in healthy people across ages. A second PCR of about 6 to 11 cycles used a sample-barcoded 5' primer and a J-beta primer mix. Each CDR3 protein gets one entry after TCRdb re-called the 5' RACE reads with MiXCR. The repertoire has about 930,000 distinct CDR3 sequences, about 28% of them found once; the top ten carry roughly a tenth. Another study also made use of these data, one on T cells of mothers and their children.

The sequenced material came from blood. The receptors stem from a woman in her forties in good health.

Only a few counts were recorded for this clonotype. The chain combines TRBV10-3 with TRBJ1-6, with 8 bases matching TRBD1. CDR1 and CDR2 from the germline V gene are ENHRY and SYGVKD. The CDR3 covers 15 residues. V shed 4 bases, J shed 7 bases, and the junction held 6 bases outside the gene matches. This CDR3 is CAISGTGSENSPLHF. CDR3 nucleotide sequence: TGTGCCATCAGTGGGACAGGGTCCGAAAATTCACCCCTCCACTTT.

This clonotype was observed a handful of times. One junction end does not reproduce the germline sequence, and a read error may be involved. V usage is TRBV12-3 or TRBV12-4 and J usage is TRBJ1-2, with 8 positions matching TRBD1. The CDR3 is 15 amino acids. CDR3 nucleotides: TGTGCCAACAGTTTAAGTGGACAGGGCGTCTATGGCTACACCTTC. Protein sequence: CANSLSGQGVYGYTF.

The rearrangement links TRBV7-8 to TRBJ1-1; D remains unclear. The CDR3 has 15 amino acids. CDR1 and CDR2 (germline): SGHVS, FQNEAQ. The V end lost 2 bases, the J end lost 5 bases, and 15 bases lay between the germline ends. This CDR3 reads CASSLSGFVGTEAFF. The CDR3 DNA reads TGTGCCAGCAGCTTATCGGGGTTCGTGGGAACTGAAGCTTTCTTT.

The sample holds a few counts of this clonotype. The V call is TRBV5-1, the J call TRBJ2-7, with 8 nucleotides matching TRBD1. The CDR3 length is 14 residues. Germline-derived CDR1 and CDR2 are SGHRS and YFSETQ. With 3 bases clipped from V and 3 bases from J, the junction kept 5 bases outside the gene matches. Here the CDR3 reads CASSYPGGNYEQYF. The CDR3 nucleotides read TGCGCCAGCAGCTACCCAGGGGGCAACTACGAGCAGTACTTC.

In its sample, this clonotype was seen many times. V gene TRBV10-3 combines with J gene TRBJ2-5; possibly TRBD2 for D (6 bases). Germline V gene sequence: CDR1 ENHRY, CDR2 SYGVKD. Between the trimmed V and J ends, which lost 8 bases and 2 bases, there was a span of 9 bases. This CDR3 is 12 amino acids long. The CDR3 region is CAIAREQETQYF. The CDR3, as DNA: TGTGCCATCGCGCGGGAACAAGAGACCCAGTACTTC.

This clonotype was found a few times. The rearrangement uses TRBV7-8 and TRBJ2-7; D may correspond to TRBD1 or TRBD2 (6 bases each). V was pared by 5 bases and J by 6 bases, with 20 bases between. The length of the CDR3 is 15 residues. Germline CDR1 is SGHVS and CDR2 is FQNEAQ. The CDR3 is CASSAPGASLGEQYF. The CDR3, as DNA: TGTGCCAGCAGCGCCCCGGGGGCTTCCTTGGGCGAGCAGTACTTC.

This clonotype was seen a handful of times. This chain links TRBV24-1 with TRBJ2-1; D possibly corresponds to TRBD1 (5 bases). The CDR3 length is 16 residues. V lost 3 bases, J lost 0 bases, and 11 bases lay in between. Germline V gene data show CDR1 as KGHDR and CDR2 as SFDVKD. The CDR3 is CATSDAGLSSYNEQFF. The CDR3 nucleotides are TGTGCCACCAGTGATGCAGGGCTCAGCTCCTACAATGAGCAGTTCTTC.

The chain combines TRBV7-2 with TRBJ1-2, with D perhaps matching TRBD1 (5 bases). V was clipped by 1 base and J by 10 bases, with 16 bases between them. CDR1 and CDR2 from the germline V gene are SGHTA and FQGNSA. The length of the CDR3 is 14 residues. In nucleotides, the CDR3 is TGTGCCAGCAGCTTAGATGGGGCTATTCAACCCTACACCTTC. Protein: CASSLDGAIQPYTF.

V is TRBV27 and J is TRBJ1-1; D uncertain. This CDR3 has 15 amino acids. The V gene's germline CDR1 is MNHEY and CDR2 SMNVEV (reference sequence). Deletions cut 5 bases from V and 0 bases from J, with 13 bases between. The CDR3 region has the DNA TGTGCCAGCAGTGAACAATTTCCCATGAACACTGAAGCTTTCTTT. Its protein is CASSEQFPMNTEAFF.

This clonotype was seen at least ten times. V gene TRBV9 combines with J gene TRBJ2-7; D possibly corresponds to TRBD2 (7 bases). V dropped 3 bases and J dropped 0 bases, with 13 bases sitting between them. This CDR3 region has 15 residues. Germline CDR1 is SGDLS and CDR2 is YYNGEE. In nucleotides, the CDR3 is TGTGCCAGCAGCGGGGCGGGGGCGAGCTCCTACGAGCAGTACTTC. Its protein product is CASSGAGASSYEQYF.

This clonotype showed up many times. This chain uses TRBV6-6 with TRBJ2-3; D ambiguous. There are 13 residues in the CDR3. Germline V gives CDR1 MNHNY, CDR2 SVGAGI (reference sequence). Trimming removed 7 bases at V and 6 bases at J, with 14 bases between. CDR3 amino acids: CASIPALGDTQYF. Written as DNA, the CDR3 is TGTGCCAGCATTCCGGCCCTAGGGGATACGCAGTATTTT.

The chain is built from TRBV12-3 or TRBV12-4 and TRBJ2-3; weak D call: TRBD1 (5 bases). CDR3 length: 15 amino acids. V gave up 5 bases and J gave up 4 bases, with 16 bases separating them. The CDR3 is CASSPQLGRADTQYF. The CDR3 bases are TGTGCCAGCAGTCCTCAGTTAGGCAGGGCAGATACGCAGTATTTT.

This clonotype was detected a few times. An end of the junction differs from the germline gene, which may be a read error. This chain uses TRBV5-1 with TRBJ2-7, with D perhaps matching TRBD1 or TRBD2 (6 bases each). CDR3 length: 15 amino acids. CDR1 is SGHRS, CDR2 YFSETQ, per germline. Here the CDR3 DNA reads TGCGCCTGCAGCTTCGGATCCGGGGGCCCCTACGAGCAGTACTTC. It specifies CACSFGSGGPYEQYF.

Details on this clonotype: A read error may explain this, as a much larger clone is one base away. The chain carries TRBV7-2 and TRBJ2-7, with D maybe TRBD2 (6 bases). CDR3 length: 13 amino acids. Trimming removed 7 bases from V and 6 bases from J, with 16 bases in between. CDR1 SGHTA and CDR2 FQGNSA come from the germline V gene. The CDR3 DNA reads as TGTGCCAGCACTTCGACGGGGGTTGGCGAGCAGTACTTC. This sequence encodes CASTSTGVGEQYF.